This T cell receptor (beta chain) was documented in a study of Tregs in tolerant kidney transplant recipients. Background on the study: Recipients received nonmyeloablative bone marrow transplants from related graft donors, with transient mixed chimerism. General observations from the study: For some patients, primers changed over time, blocking nucleotide-level comparison.

Sequencing was performed with immunoSEQ multiplex PCR; in TCRdb, only in-frame clones are kept and a portion is missing. The data hold about 110,000 clones, with nearly 90% observed a single time. As concerns this clone: Its matching antigen is unknown.

Germline CDR1 is SGHDT and CDR2 is YYEEEE. The ends lost 3 bases at V and 1 base at J; junction bases unmatched: 5. CDR3 size: 17 residues. Thawed PBMCs were FACS-sorted into unstimulated CD4+CD25+CD127- regulatory T cells, CD4+CD25- non-regulatory cells, CD4 and CD8 cells. Here the sequenced sample was CD4+ T cells from blood, taken before the transplant. This sequence originates from a human donor who received a combined kidney and bone marrow transplant. The chain joins TRBV5-6 to TRBJ2-2, with 11 bases lining up with TRBD1. CDR3 residues: CASSWGTGGLNTGELFF. The CDR3 nucleotides read TGTGCCAGCAGCTGGGGGACAGGGGGACTGAACACCGGGGAGCTGTTTTTT.